The source of this T cell receptor (beta chain) is a study of shared clonotypes between healthy human individuals. Turning to the study itself: CD4 naive and CD4 memory each took three plates per donor, while CD8 naive took two and CD8 memory one. Study findings and constraints: Generation probability values for non-shared clonotypes were lower than those for clonotypes shared by all four donors. Memory subsets generally showed lower estimated richness than naive subsets.

The naive CD8 population came from CD45RO-negative cells selected for CCR7, without terminally differentiated effector memory CD45RA+ cells. In regard to this clone: Its specificity is not known.

It was 200 ng DNA, 31,000 or so T cell genomes, that sorted-subset replicate PCRs used. Clones were read by immunoSEQ multiplex PCR, and TCRdb kept only the in-frame ones, dropping some. The sample yields about 2.1 million clones, over 85% seen once. CDR3 length: 14 amino acids. Trimming took off 2 bases at V and 6 bases at J, with 11 bases between the two ends. CDR1 and CDR2 from the germline V gene are MNHEY and SVGAGI. This sequence was found in a man younger than 30 in good health. Some clones in this sample may be carry-over from other donors' samples. The genes are TRBV6-5 and TRBJ1-5, with a possible D match to TRBD1 (5 bases). The source material was naive CD8+ T cells from PBMCs. CDR3: CASSYAEGSQPQHF. CDR3 DNA: TGTGCCAGCAGTTACGCGGAGGGGAGTCAGCCCCAGCATTTT.